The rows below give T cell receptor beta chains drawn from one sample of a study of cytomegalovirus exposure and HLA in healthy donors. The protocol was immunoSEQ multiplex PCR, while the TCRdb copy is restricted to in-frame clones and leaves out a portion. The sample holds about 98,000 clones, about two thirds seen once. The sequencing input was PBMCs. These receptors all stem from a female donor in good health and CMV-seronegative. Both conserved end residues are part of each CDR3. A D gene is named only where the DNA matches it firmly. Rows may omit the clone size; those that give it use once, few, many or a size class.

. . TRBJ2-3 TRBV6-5 CASTRGANTDTQYF TGTGCCAGCACACGGGGGGCCAACACAGATACGCAGTATTTT
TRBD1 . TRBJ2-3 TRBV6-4 CASSDSQGADTQYF TGTGCCAGCAGTGACTCGCAGGGGGCAGATACGCAGTATTTT
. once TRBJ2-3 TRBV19 CAVRPTSTDTQYF TGTGCCGTGCGGCCTACTAGCACAGATACGCAGTATTTT
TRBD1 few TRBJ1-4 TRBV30 CAWSDDGGQNEKLFF TGTGCCTGGAGTGACGACGGGGGACAGAATGAAAAACTGTTTTTT
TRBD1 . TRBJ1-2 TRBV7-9 CASSPTGEVYGYTF TGTGCCAGCAGTCCGACAGGGGAGGTCTATGGCTACACCTTC
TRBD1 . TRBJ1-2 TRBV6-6 CASTETGVFGYTF TGTGCCAGCACGGAGACAGGGGTGTTTGGCTACACCTTC
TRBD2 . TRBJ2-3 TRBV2 CASSLGLAVTDTQYF TGTGCCAGCAGTCTCGGACTAGCGGTGACAGATACGCAGTATTTT
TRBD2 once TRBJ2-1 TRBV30 CAWKLGLAGYNEQFF TGTGCCTGGAAATTGGGACTAGCGGGGTACAATGAGCAGTTCTTC
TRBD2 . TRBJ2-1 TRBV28 CASRPGTSGNEQFF TGTGCCAGCAGACCCGGGACTAGCGGGAATGAGCAGTTCTTC
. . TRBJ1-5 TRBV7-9 CASSTGPNQPQHF TGTGCCAGCAGCACAGGGCCTAATCAGCCCCAGCATTTT
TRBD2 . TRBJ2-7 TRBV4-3 CASSQELAGLYEQYF TGCGCCAGCAGCCAAGAACTAGCGGGCTTATACGAGCAGTACTTC
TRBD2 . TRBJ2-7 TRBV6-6 CASGAGGFSYEQYF TGTGCCAGCGGGGCGGGGGGCTTTTCCTACGAGCAGTACTTC
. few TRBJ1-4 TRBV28 CASSLTGLTNEKLFF TGTGCCAGCAGTTTGACGGGACTGACGAATGAAAAACTGTTTTTT
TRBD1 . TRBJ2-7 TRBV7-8 CASRVGQFSYEQYF TGTGCCAGCAGAGTGGGACAGTTCTCCTACGAGCAGTACTTC
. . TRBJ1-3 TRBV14 CASSQSRTELSSGNTIYF TGTGCCAGCAGCCAATCAAGGACAGAATTGTCCTCTGGAAACACCATATATTTT
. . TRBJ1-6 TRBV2 CASTYNRPGASPLHF TGTGCCAGTACCTATAACCGACCTGGGGCTTCACCCCTCCACTTT
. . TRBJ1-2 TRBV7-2 CASSLARGVVYGYTF TGTGCCAGCAGCTTAGCTCGGGGGGTAGTCTATGGCTACACCTTC
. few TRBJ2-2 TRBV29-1 CSVWQGNTGELFF TGCAGCGTTTGGCAGGGCAACACCGGGGAGCTGTTTTTT
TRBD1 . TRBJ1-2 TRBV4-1 CASSQEPGTDYGYTF TGCGCCAGCAGCCAAGAGCCCGGGACAGACTATGGCTACACCTTC
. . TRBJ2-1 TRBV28 CASSLRHEQFF TGTGCCAGCAGTTTGCGGCATGAGCAGTTCTTC
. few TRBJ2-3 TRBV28 CASSTTTDTQYF TGTGCCAGCAGTACTACTACAGATACGCAGTATTTT
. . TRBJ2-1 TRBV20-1 CSARTSNEQFF TGCAGTGCTAGGACTAGCAATGAGCAGTTCTTC
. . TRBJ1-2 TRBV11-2 CASSQLANYGYTF TGTGCCAGCAGCCAATTAGCTAACTATGGCTACACCTTC
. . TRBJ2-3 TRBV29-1 CSVEPGFLTDTQYF TGCAGCGTTGAACCGGGGTTTCTCACAGATACGCAGTATTTT
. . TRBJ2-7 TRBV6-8 CASSYGVGALPYEQYF TGTGCCAGCAGTTACGGGGTGGGGGCCCTACCCTACGAGCAGTACTTC
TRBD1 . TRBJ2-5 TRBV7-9 CASSPDRGETQYF TGTGCCAGCAGCCCGGACAGGGGGGAGACCCAGTACTTC
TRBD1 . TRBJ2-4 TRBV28 CASSTGGATKNIQYF TGTGCCAGCTCCACAGGGGGCGCAACCAAAAACATTCAGTACTTC
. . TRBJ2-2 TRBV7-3 CASSLGGAPVTGELFF TGTGCCAGCAGCTTAGGGGGGGCCCCTGTAACCGGGGAGCTGTTTTTT
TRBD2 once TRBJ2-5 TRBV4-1 CASRRGTSGGAFQETQYF TGCGCCAGCAGGCGGGGGACTAGCGGGGGGGCATTCCAAGAGACCCAGTACTTC
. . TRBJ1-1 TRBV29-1 CSASRYTEAFF TGCAGCGCGTCTAGGTACACTGAAGCTTTCTTT
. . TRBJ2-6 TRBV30 CAQTGTGANVLTF TGTGCCCAGACAGGAACTGGGGCCAACGTCCTGACTTTC
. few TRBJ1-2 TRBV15 CATSRPDRANYGYTF TGTGCCACCAGCAGACCCGACAGAGCTAACTATGGCTACACCTTC
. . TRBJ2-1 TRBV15 CATSREPGHPSDEQFF TGTGCCACCAGCAGAGAACCGGGACACCCTTCGGATGAGCAGTTCTTC
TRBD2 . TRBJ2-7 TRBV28 CASSLPSRGRGSYEQYF TGTGCCAGCAGTTTACCCTCTCGCGGGAGAGGCTCCTACGAGCAGTACTTC
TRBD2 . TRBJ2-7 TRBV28 CASSLITRGENGPNF TGTGCCAGCAGTCTCATTACCCGGGGGGAAAACGGACCCAACTTC
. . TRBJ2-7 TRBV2 CASRTGTTSYEQYF TGTGCCAGCAGAACAGGGACAACTTCCTACGAGCAGTACTTC
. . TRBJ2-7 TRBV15 CATSIELTYEQYF TGTGCCACCAGCATTGAGTTAACCTACGAGCAGTACTTC
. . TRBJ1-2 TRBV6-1 CASSDGGHGYTF TGTGCCAGCAGTGATGGAGGGCATGGCTACACCTTC
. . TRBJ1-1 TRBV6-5 CASSTRQMNTEAFF TGTGCCAGCAGTACCCGTCAGATGAACACTGAAGCTTTCTTT
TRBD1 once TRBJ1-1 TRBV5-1 CASSLSGTGTTEAFF TGCGCCAGCAGCTTGTCGGGGACAGGGACCACTGAAGCTTTCTTT
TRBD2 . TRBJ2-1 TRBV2 CASGRERHNEQFF TGTGCCAGCGGGCGGGAGCGCCACAATGAGCAGTTCTTC
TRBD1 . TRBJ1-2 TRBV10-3 CAISESGQAYGYTF TGTGCCATCAGTGAGTCAGGACAGGCCTATGGCTACACCTTC